This T cell receptor (beta chain) emerged from a study of cytomegalovirus exposure and HLA in healthy donors (TCRdb year 2017). General notes on the study: An earlier analysis of approximately 590 of the donors reported 250 to 300 Gb of sequence data and roughly 100 million unique TCR beta sequences from 150 million to 200 million T cells. Roughly 300 gigabases of sequencing data and roughly 81 million unique TCR sequences made up an early release that covered 640 HLA-typed donors. Of the 300 to 450 genotyped donors, over 65% fell in the genetic ancestry cluster associated with self-reported Caucasian donors. The aim of the study was to test whether cataloging public T cell receptors could identify signatures of past pathogen exposure. The study profiled the T cell repertoires of 500 to 800 subjects by immunosequencing and related them to cytomegalovirus serostatus. A separate validation cohort of 100 to 150 different subjects was used in addition to the approximately 700-subject first cohort. The study combined high-throughput TCR immunosequencing, statistical association of individual TCRs with disease status, and machine learning to predict cytomegalovirus infection status. A later analysis re-examined previously published TCR beta repertoires from around 670 donors and added high-resolution HLA genotyping to investigate patterns of TCR occurrence. Rather than drawing on any new phenotypic data, the later analysis identified candidate immune exposures from TCR beta sequences and the way those sequences occurred across donors. In an earlier analysis of a few hundred of the donors, high-throughput TCR beta sequencing was used to judge whether each TCR beta V gene segment behaved as functional or pseudogenic. Donor age, sex, ethnicity and CMV serostatus were compiled alongside the repertoire data. A later genetic analysis used genome-wide SNP genotypes for about 55% of the 666 donors, treating that subset as a discovery cohort. Every discovery cohort repertoire had been produced on one sequencing platform. Class I and class II HLA loci were covered by the typing at four-digit resolution. Typing coverage varied by locus: roughly 620-640 donors for A, B, C, DRB1 and DQB1; roughly 500 for DQA1; nearly 610 for DPA1; around 450 for DPB1. Because of strong linkage in the cohort, 4 to 6 DR-DQ haplotypes were treated as single units for association and clustering. Across approximately 400 genotyped donors of the cohort, an average of approximately 200,000 unique TCR beta nucleotide sequences per donor were sequenced, and roughly 20% of those sequences were non-productive.

Study-wide findings and limitations: Specific HLA alleles were associated with more than 15,000 TCR beta sequences at a false discovery rate of 0.05 in a later analysis. About 15 rarely observed V segments, including chromosome 9 orphons, were excluded from the earlier analysis of approximately 600 of the donors because counts were too low. Because the 87-base-pair reads could not distinguish some IMGT-functional V segments, including TRBV6-2 and TRBV6-3, those segments were excluded. When HLA alleles, especially DR and DQ, strongly co-occurred, attributing TCR associations to individual alleles was difficult. A cluster of highly shared sequence variants was judged likely to be a technical artifact of the sequencing pipeline. HLA typing was unavailable for some donors at each locus, so association tests used only the typed subset. Most TCR sequences were seen in very few donors, while some public TCRs were found in many individuals. A later analysis found that most CMV-associated TCR beta chains appeared HLA-restricted, with HLA associations seemingly driven largely by CMV exposure. The only immune exposure information available for the cohort was CMV serostatus. Broadly in line with IMGT annotations, most TCR beta V segments showed up in productive rearrangements about 87% or about 30% of the time in an earlier analysis of approximately 600 of the donors. Compared with the approximately 710-donor mean, donors in an Asian-associated ancestry cluster had fewer N-insertions in productive TCRs, according to a later genetic analysis. A later analysis reported that several top co-occurrence clusters appeared linked to parvovirus B19, influenza, CMV and Epstein-Barr virus. In the study, 164 TCR beta chains were listed as associated with cytomegalovirus. The classifier was reported to diagnose cytomegalovirus status with high specificity and sensitivity in both the original cohort and the validation cohort. A later genetic analysis associated a missense DCLRE1C variant with V-gene and J-gene trimming of TCR beta chains, and an independent cohort replicated the association. Presence/absence analyses assumed roughly uniform sequencing depth across donors, an assumption that may not hold. Linkage disequilibrium might explain the correlated functional status among segregating V segments, but an unknown experimental factor could not be excluded. In vitro tests confirmed that three of the cytomegalovirus-associated TCR beta chains recognize cytomegalovirus antigens. The authors suggested that the approach could potentially be extended to other disease states and immunological phenotypes. The cohort was sequenced for TCR beta chains only, and without alpha or paired-chain data the features that could be detected were limited. In a later analysis, HLA-associated TCR beta chains showed more clonal expansion and lower generation probabilities than non-associated chains that were equally common. A further reported finding was that TCR beta sequences accurately predicted the HLA-A and HLA-B alleles for most subjects in the first cohort. In a later analysis, TCR association rates were found to vary across HLA loci, with the most associated TCRs seen for DRB1 alleles and the fewest for HLA-C alleles.

The library was generated by the immunoSEQ multiplex PCR assay. For the multiplex PCR, a mixture combining 60 forward primers for TCR Vbeta segments and 13 reverse primers for TCR Jbeta segments was used. The CDR3 region of rearranged TCR beta genes was amplified from genomic DNA with a multiplex PCR assay. On the Illumina HiSeq System, the amplified TCR beta libraries were sequenced as 87-base-pair reads. In the paper's pipeline: In a later analysis, roughly 80 million unique TCR beta chains were counted across the roughly 610 repertoires, and roughly 11 million of these chains were shared by at least two donors. Raw reads were error-corrected and collapsed into unique sequences by a nearest-neighbor algorithm in which closely related sequences were merged to remove PCR and sequencing errors. V, D and J gene segments were assigned by aligning CDR3 sequences to IMGT reference sequences. For a sequence to be retained, a match of at least six nucleotides to both a V gene segment and a J gene segment was required. Rearrangements were classified as productive when the CDR3 lacked stop codons and remained in frame with V and J, and all other rearrangements were classified as non-productive. CDR3 was defined by IMGT convention, running from the second conserved V-encoded cysteine to the conserved J-encoded phenylalanine. The earlier analysis of fewer than 750 of the donors excluded sequences that lacked an unambiguous match to a single V gene segment. In an earlier analysis of 587 of the donors, V segments were called functional above 56.7% productive rearrangements and were called segregating when the between-donor standard deviation exceeded 5%. To diagnose cytomegalovirus status from the catalog of TCR beta chain sequences, a statistical classification framework was built. In a later analysis, V and J genes were assigned by comparing TCR nucleotide sequences against IMGT/GENE-DB human TR gene sequences. Using the TCRdist pipeline, a later analysis assigned CDR3 sequences along with most-parsimonious VDJ recombination scenarios. A later analysis defined each TCR beta chain by its CDR3 amino acid sequence plus V-gene family, and excluded reads lacking a unique V-gene family. To address suspected cross-contamination and a sequencing artifact, a later analysis removed roughly 640 highly shared, low-generation-probability nucleotide sequences. A later analysis calculated a clonal expansion index for each public chain from normalized within-repertoire ranks of inferred template counts. A later analysis computed generation probabilities with a VDJ recombination model fitted to out-of-frame rearrangements, and checked the results against IGoR. In a later analysis, hypergeometric tests were used to score TCR-TCR, TCR-HLA and TCR-CMV co-occurrence, with a repertoire-size bias correction applied to TCR pairs. In a later analysis, false discovery rates were estimated by permuting HLA or CMV assignments 20 times. A later analysis grouped co-occurring TCRs with DBSCAN, adding TCRdist sequence similarity when clustering within HLA-allele-positive subsets. For co-occurrence clustering, repertoires with fewer than 30,000 or more than 120,000 public chains were excluded, along with roughly 5 repertoires with anomalous nucleotide sharing. The immuneACCESS repertoire file appears here via TCRdb, limited to in-frame rearrangements. These files lack a portion of the clones; in checked studies, under half of the deficit traces to unresolved V genes, and the cause of the others is not known. That table gives V, J and clone size, and the DNA gave D and trimming. The table for this sample lists 80,000 to 100,000 clones; roughly 74% of them were counted only once. The top ten clonotypes cover 16% of the sample.

In total, 500 to 700 healthy bone marrow donors made up the cohort. At the time of sampling, all cohort members were nominally healthy, though unrecorded immune exposures were likely present. The donor tested CMV seropositive and was one of the 289 seropositive cohort members. Every donor gave a peripheral blood sample, and the peripheral blood mononuclear cells from that sample were used for TCR beta sequencing. The Qiagen DNeasy Blood Extraction Kit was used to extract genomic DNA from the blood cell samples. This clone has a handful of counts. Its antigen target is currently unknown. No per-base quality is available; no much larger clone lies one base away. V is clipped by 4 bases and J by 1 base, and the sequence between their germline boundaries is 9 bases long. The CDR3 covers 14 residues, taking in both the cysteine and the phenylalanine. Only the CDR3 portion is preserved as DNA: 42 bases, with reading frame beginning at the first base. CDR1 and CDR2 are drawn from the germline V gene: SGDLS, YYNGEE.

In this chain, TRBV9 is recombined with TRBJ1-5; TRBD1 might be the D gene, on 5 matching bases. The source material was PBMCs. The clonotype comes from a woman aged 18-30 years in good health and CMV-seropositive. The CDR3 amino acid sequence is: CASSPGGSNQPQHF. Read as DNA, the sequence is TGTGCCAGCAGCCCGGGGGGAAGCAATCAGCCCCAGCATTTT.